This TCR beta chain was sequenced in a study of T cell repertoires and HLA-DP antigens. The protocol was immunoSEQ multiplex PCR, while the TCRdb copy is restricted to in-frame clones and leaves out a portion. The sample lists roughly 120,000 clones, about 92% seen once, with about 0.3% in the top ten. Trimming took off 6 bases at V and 0 bases at J, with 14 bases between the two ends. This CDR3 has 14 residues. The V gene's germline CDR1 is SQVTM and CDR2 ANQGSEA. Only a few counts were recorded for this clone. Its antigen is unknown. Input material: CD4+ T cells from PBMCs. This TCR came from a woman between 18 and 29 years old in good health and CMV-seronegative. The rearrangement links TRBV29-1 to TRBJ1-1; D may be TRBD1 (6 bases). CDR3 loop: CSVLQGGMNTEAFF. CDR3 sequence (DNA): TGCAGCGTGCTACAGGGTGGAATGAACACTGAAGCTTTCTTT.